Presented here are 7 T cell receptor beta chains from one specimen sequenced in a study of blood T cells in healthy people across ages. The authors ran a second PCR of roughly 6 to 12 cycles using a sample-barcoded 5' primer and a J-beta primer mix. TCRdb re-derived calls from the 5' RACE reads in MiXCR, one entry per CDR3 protein. The repertoire holds about 1.4 million distinct CDR3 sequences, with 55% to 75% as singletons. Sample: blood. These receptors came from a man between 18 and 35 years old in good health.

V is TRBV29-1 and J is TRBJ2-4; 8 positions agree with TRBD2. V lost 1 base and J lost 6; bases outside the gene matches: 5. The CDR3 runs to 14 residues. From germline, CDR1 is SQVTM and CDR2 ANQGSEA. The CDR3 bases are TGCAGCGTTGAAGTAGCGGGATCGGGAAACATTCAGTACTTC. Amino acid sequence: CSVEVAGSGNIQYF.

The chain links TRBV20-1 to TRBJ1-1; the D is unclear. V was cut by 4 bases and J by 4 bases, with 13 bases left in between. The V gene's germline CDR1 is DFQATT and CDR2 SNEGSKA (reference sequence). There are 13 residues in the CDR3. The CDR3 nucleotides read TGCAGTGCTATTGAGGATTTGGGCACTGAAGCTTTCTTT. Encoded protein: CSAIEDLGTEAFF.

This clonotype occurred once. At one boundary the junction diverges from the germline segment, which might be a read error. V gene TRBV7-2 combines with J gene TRBJ2-3, with D unresolved. Germline-derived CDR1 and CDR2 are SGHTA and FQGNSA. The CDR3 length is 14 residues. The chain's CDR3 is CASSLASDTETQYF. Here the CDR3 DNA reads TGTGCCAGCAGCTTAGCTTCAGACACAGAGACGCAGTATTTT.

V gene TRBV7-2 combines with J gene TRBJ2-7; 14 nucleotides align to TRBD2. The CDR3 contains 16 residues. V trimming: 2 bases; J trimming: 1 base; junction bases outside the gene matches: 1. Germline CDR1 and CDR2: SGHTA and FQGNSA. The CDR3 DNA reads TGTGCCAGCAGCTTAAGACTAGCGGGAGGGTCCTACGAGCAGTACTTC. Amino acids: CASSLRLAGGSYEQYF.

The J gene is TRBJ1-1, the V gene TRBV15; D may be TRBD1 (6 bases). Germline V gives CDR1 LNHNV, CDR2 YYDKDF (reference sequence). The ends were cut back, 5 bases at V and 5 bases at J, with 12 bases in the middle. This CDR3 spans 13 amino acids. CDR3 DNA sequence: TGTGCCACCAGCGGAGGGGGTAGGACTGAAGCTTTCTTT. It yields the protein CATSGGGRTEAFF.

The V and J genes are TRBV15 and TRBJ1-3, with D perhaps matching TRBD1 (5 bases). Germline V gives CDR1 LNHNV, CDR2 YYDKDF (reference sequence). The CDR3 consists of 16 residues. Trimming removed 4 bases at V and 0 bases at J, with 13 bases between. The CDR3: CATSKKGDYSGNTIYF. In DNA, the CDR3 is TGTGCCACCAGCAAAAAAGGGGACTACTCTGGAAACACCATATATTTT.

V gene TRBV3-1 combines with J gene TRBJ1-6, with D hard to call. This CDR3 is 15 amino acids long. Trimming removed 0 bases from V and 6 bases from J, with 9 bases in between. Germline V lookup: CDR1 LGHDT, CDR2 YNNKEL (reference sequence). CDR3 sequence: CASSQDFQTNSPLHF. CDR3 sequence (DNA): TGTGCCAGCAGCCAAGATTTTCAGACTAATTCACCCCTCCACTTT. The whole variable domain, filled in from reference TRBV3-1 and TRBJ1-6, reads DTAVSQTPKYLVTQMGNDKSIKCEQNLGHDTMYWYKQDSKKFLKIMFSYNNKELIINETVPNRFSPKSPDKAHLNLHINSLELGDSAVYFCASSQDFQTNSPLHFGNGTRLTVT.